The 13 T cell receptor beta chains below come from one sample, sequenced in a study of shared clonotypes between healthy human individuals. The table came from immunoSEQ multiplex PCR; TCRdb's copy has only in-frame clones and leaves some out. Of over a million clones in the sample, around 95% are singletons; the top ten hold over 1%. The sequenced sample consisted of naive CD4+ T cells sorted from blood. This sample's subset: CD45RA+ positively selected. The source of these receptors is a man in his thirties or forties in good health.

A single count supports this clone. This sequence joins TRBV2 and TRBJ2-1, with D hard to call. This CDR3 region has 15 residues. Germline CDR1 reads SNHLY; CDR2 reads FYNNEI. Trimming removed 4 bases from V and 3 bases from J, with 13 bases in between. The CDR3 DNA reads TGTGCCAGCAGTGCCTTTAGTGGATACTACAATGAGCAGTTCTTC. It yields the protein CASSAFSGYYNEQFF.

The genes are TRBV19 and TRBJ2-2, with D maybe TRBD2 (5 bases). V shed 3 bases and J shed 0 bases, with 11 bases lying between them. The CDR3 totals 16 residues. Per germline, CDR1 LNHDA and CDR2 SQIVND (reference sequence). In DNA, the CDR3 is TGTGCCAGTAGTATCGCCCTAGCCGCGAACACCGGGGAGCTGTTTTTT. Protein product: CASSIALAANTGELFF.

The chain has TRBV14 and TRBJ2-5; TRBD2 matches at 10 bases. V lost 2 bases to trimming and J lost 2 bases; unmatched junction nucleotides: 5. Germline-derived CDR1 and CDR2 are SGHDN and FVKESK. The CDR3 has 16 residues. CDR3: CASSQLAGARQETQYF. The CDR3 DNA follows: TGTGCCAGCAGCCAACTAGCGGGAGCGAGACAAGAGACCCAGTACTTC.

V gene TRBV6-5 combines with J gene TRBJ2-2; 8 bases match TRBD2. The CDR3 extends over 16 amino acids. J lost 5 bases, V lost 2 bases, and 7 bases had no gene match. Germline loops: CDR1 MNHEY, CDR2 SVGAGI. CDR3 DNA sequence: TGTGCCAGCAGTTACGACGGGAGGGCCGGGACCGGGGAGCTGTTTTTT. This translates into CASSYDGRAGTGELFF.

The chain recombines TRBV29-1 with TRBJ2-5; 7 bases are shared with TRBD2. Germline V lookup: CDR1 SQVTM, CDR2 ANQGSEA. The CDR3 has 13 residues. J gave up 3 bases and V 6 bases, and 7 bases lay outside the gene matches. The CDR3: CSVERLAEETQYF. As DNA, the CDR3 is TGCAGCGTCGAGAGACTAGCCGAAGAGACCCAGTACTTC.

The CDR3 bases are TGTGCCAGCAGCTCCAGACAGGGGGGAAATAGCAATCAGCCCCAGCATTTT. Protein sequence: CASSSRQGGNSNQPQHF. V is TRBV7-2 and J is TRBJ1-5, with 9 bases identical to TRBD1. Per the germline V gene, CDR1 is SGHTA and CDR2 is FQGNSA. Trimming cost V 4 bases and J 0 bases; bases outside gene matches: 7. The CDR3 covers 17 residues.

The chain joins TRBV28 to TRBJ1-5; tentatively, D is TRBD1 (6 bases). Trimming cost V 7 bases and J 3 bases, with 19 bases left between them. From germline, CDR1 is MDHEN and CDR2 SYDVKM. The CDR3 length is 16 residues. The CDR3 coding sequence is TGTGCCAGCAAGCCCCACACAGGGAATACCAATCAGCCCCAGCATTTT. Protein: CASKPHTGNTNQPQHF. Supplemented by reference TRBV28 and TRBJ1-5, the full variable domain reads DVKVTQSSRYLVKRTGEKVFLECVQDMDHENMFWYRQDPGLGLRLIYFSYDVKMKEKGDIPEGYSVSREKKERFSLILESASTNQTSMYLCASKPHTGNTNQPQHFGDGTRLSIL.

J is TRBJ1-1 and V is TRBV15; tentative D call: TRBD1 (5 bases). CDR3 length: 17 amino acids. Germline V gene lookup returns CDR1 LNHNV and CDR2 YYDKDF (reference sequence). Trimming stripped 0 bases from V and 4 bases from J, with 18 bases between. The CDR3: CATSRDLRHGGSTEAFF. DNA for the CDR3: TGTGCCACCAGCAGAGATCTCCGGCACGGGGGTTCCACTGAAGCTTTCTTT.

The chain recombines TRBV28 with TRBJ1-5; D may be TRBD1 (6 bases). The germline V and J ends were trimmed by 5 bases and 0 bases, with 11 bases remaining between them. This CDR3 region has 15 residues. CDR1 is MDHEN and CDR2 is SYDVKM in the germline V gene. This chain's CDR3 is CASSVRTVSNQPQHF. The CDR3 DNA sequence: TGTGCCAGCAGTGTTAGGACAGTTAGCAATCAGCCCCAGCATTTT.

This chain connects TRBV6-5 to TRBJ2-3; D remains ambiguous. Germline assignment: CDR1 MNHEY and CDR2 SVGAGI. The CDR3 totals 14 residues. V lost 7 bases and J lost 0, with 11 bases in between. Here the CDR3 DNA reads TGTGCCAGCACCGTCCGGGTGAGCACAGATACGCAGTATTTT. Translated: CASTVRVSTDTQYF.

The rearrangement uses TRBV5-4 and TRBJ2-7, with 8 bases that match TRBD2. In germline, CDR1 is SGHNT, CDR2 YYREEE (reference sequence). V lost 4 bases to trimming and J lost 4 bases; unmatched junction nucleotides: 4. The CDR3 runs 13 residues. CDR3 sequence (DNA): TGTGCCAGCAGCCCCCGGGGGGGATACGAGCAGTACTTC. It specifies CASSPRGGYEQYF.

The CDR3 protein is CASSVEQRSDTQYF. In DNA, the CDR3 is TGTGCCAGCAGCGTAGAACAGAGGTCAGATACGCAGTATTTT. The V gene is TRBV9, the J gene TRBJ2-3, with unresolved D. The ends were cut back, 0 bases at V and 4 bases at J, with 9 bases in the middle. Germline loops: CDR1 SGDLS, CDR2 YYNGEE. The CDR3 covers 14 residues.

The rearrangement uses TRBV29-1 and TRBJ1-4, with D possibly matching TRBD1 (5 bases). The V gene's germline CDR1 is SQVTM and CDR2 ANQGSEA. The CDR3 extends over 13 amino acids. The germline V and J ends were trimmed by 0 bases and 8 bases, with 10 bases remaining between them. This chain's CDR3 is CSVEDGAFEKLFF. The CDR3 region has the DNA TGCAGCGTTGAAGATGGGGCCTTCGAAAAACTGTTTTTT.